This is a list of T cell receptor beta chains from one sample in a study of blood T cells in healthy people across ages. TCRdb re-derived calls from the 5' RACE reads in MiXCR, one entry per CDR3 protein. The repertoire holds about 680,000 distinct CDR3 sequences, roughly 50% seen once, with around 32% in the top ten. The sample was blood. Every receptor here comes from a woman between 55 and 75 years old in good health. Each CDR3 is given with its conserved first and last residue. The D gene is left open where the match is weak. The size field is filled for only some rows; it gives once, few, many or a size class.

CDR3 protein: CSAIRLGGDTDTQYF
CDR3 DNA: TGCAGTGCTATACGCCTGGGAGGGGACACAGATACGCAGTATTTT
V gene: TRBV20-1
J gene: TRBJ2-3
clone size: -
D gene: TRBD2

CDR3 protein: CASTHGAPGFIDTQYF
CDR3 DNA: TGTGCCAGCACCCACGGAGCCCCGGGGTTTATAGATACGCAGTATTTT
V gene: TRBV6-7
J gene: TRBJ2-3
clone size: -
D gene: -

CDR3 protein: CASSFGTGGMDEQFF
CDR3 DNA: TGTGCCAGCAGTTTCGGGACAGGGGGTATGGATGAGCAGTTCTTC
V gene: TRBV12-3/TRBV12-4
J gene: TRBJ2-1
clone size: -
D gene: TRBD1

CDR3 protein: CSARDSGLAKNIQYF
CDR3 DNA: TGCAGTGCTAGAGATTCGGGGTTAGCCAAAAACATTCAGTACTTC
V gene: TRBV20-1
J gene: TRBJ2-4
clone size: many
D gene: -

CDR3 protein: CASSQDSRLAGGREAKNIQYF
CDR3 DNA: TGTGCCAGCAGCCAAGATTCTCGGCTAGCGGGAGGGAGGGAGGCCAAAAACATTCAGTACTTC
V gene: TRBV14
J gene: TRBJ2-4
clone size: -
D gene: TRBD2

CDR3 protein: CASSLSGTTGSYNEQFF
CDR3 DNA: TGTGCCAGCAGCTTATCTGGGACGACAGGATCCTACAATGAGCAGTTCTTC
V gene: TRBV11-2
J gene: TRBJ2-1
clone size: once
D gene: -

CDR3 protein: CASSQFRQASSYNEQYF
CDR3 DNA: TGCGCCAGCAGCCAATTCCGACAGGCGAGCTCCTACAATGAGCAGTACTTC
V gene: TRBV4-3
J gene: TRBJ2-7
clone size: -
D gene: -

CDR3 protein: CASSFFPGTEQFF
CDR3 DNA: TGTGCCAGCAGCTTTTTTCCCGGGACAGAGCAGTTCTTC
V gene: TRBV7-2
J gene: TRBJ2-1
clone size: many
D gene: -

CDR3 protein: CASSLVSGSEDEQFF
CDR3 DNA: TGTGCCAGCAGCTTGGTTAGCGGGAGTGAGGATGAGCAGTTCTTC
V gene: TRBV5-4
J gene: TRBJ2-1
clone size: few
D gene: TRBD2

CDR3 protein: CSANLPGYQETQYF
CDR3 DNA: TGCAGTGCTAATCTTCCAGGGTACCAAGAGACCCAGTACTTC
V gene: TRBV20-1
J gene: TRBJ2-5
clone size: -
D gene: -

CDR3 protein: CASSSPEGWDQPQHF
CDR3 DNA: TGTGCCAGCAGTTCCCCGGAGGGATGGGATCAGCCCCAGCATTTT
V gene: TRBV28
J gene: TRBJ1-5
clone size: -
D gene: -

CDR3 protein: CASSQDRDSRANEQFF
CDR3 DNA: TGCGCCAGCAGCCAAGATAGGGACAGCCGCGCCAATGAGCAGTTCTTC
V gene: TRBV4-3
J gene: TRBJ2-1
clone size: few
D gene: TRBD1

CDR3 protein: CASRSPADTQYF
CDR3 DNA: TGTGCCAGCAGGTCACCCGCAGATACGCAGTATTTT
V gene: TRBV28
J gene: TRBJ2-3
clone size: -
D gene: -

CDR3 protein: CATSAGRGHVSPLHF
CDR3 DNA: TGTGCCACCAGCGCGGGCAGGGGGCACGTGTCACCCCTCCACTTT
V gene: TRBV15
J gene: TRBJ1-6
clone size: -
D gene: TRBD1

CDR3 protein: CASSPEASYNEQFF
CDR3 DNA: TGTGCCAGCAGTCCCGAGGCCAGCTACAATGAGCAGTTCTTC
V gene: TRBV6-5
J gene: TRBJ2-1
clone size: -
D gene: -

CDR3 protein: CASSISGFGSPLHF
CDR3 DNA: TGTGCCAGCAGCATTAGCGGTTTCGGTTCACCCCTCCACTTT
V gene: TRBV7-9
J gene: TRBJ1-6
clone size: few
D gene: -

CDR3 protein: CSVGRFSGPYNEQFF
CDR3 DNA: TGCAGTGTTGGCAGGTTTAGCGGTCCATACAATGAGCAGTTCTTC
V gene: TRBV29-1
J gene: TRBJ2-1
clone size: -
D gene: -

CDR3 protein: CASSLVILAGEQFF
CDR3 DNA: TGTGCCAGCAGCTTAGTCATCCTAGCGGGCGAGCAGTTCTTC
V gene: TRBV7-2
J gene: TRBJ2-1
clone size: -
D gene: TRBD2

CDR3 protein: CASSPGIAKNIQYF
CDR3 DNA: TGTGCCAGCAGCCCGGGGATAGCCAAAAACATTCAGTACTTC
V gene: TRBV7-2
J gene: TRBJ2-4
clone size: -
D gene: -

CDR3 protein: CASSPGNRPHEQYF
CDR3 DNA: TGTGCCAGCAGTCCCGGGAACAGGCCACATGAGCAGTACTTC
V gene: TRBV28
J gene: TRBJ2-7
clone size: -
D gene: -

CDR3 protein: CASRGSYNSPLHF
CDR3 DNA: TGTGCCAGCAGGGGGTCCTATAATTCACCCCTCCACTTT
V gene: TRBV4-2
J gene: TRBJ1-6
clone size: few
D gene: -

CDR3 protein: CATSIRDSSYEQYF
CDR3 DNA: TGTGCCACCAGCATTCGGGACAGCTCCTACGAGCAGTACTTC
V gene: TRBV15
J gene: TRBJ2-7
clone size: -
D gene: TRBD1

CDR3 protein: CASQRSWGGDTEAFF
CDR3 DNA: TGTGCCAGCCAACGGAGTTGGGGCGGGGACACTGAAGCTTTCTTT
V gene: TRBV18
J gene: TRBJ1-1
clone size: -
D gene: -

CDR3 protein: CSARTGTSTDTQYF
CDR3 DNA: TGCAGTGCTAGAACCGGGACTAGCACAGATACGCAGTATTTT
V gene: TRBV20-1
J gene: TRBJ2-3
clone size: -
D gene: -

CDR3 protein: CSVPPDDYTTDTQYF
CDR3 DNA: TGCAGCGTCCCCCCCGACGACTACACAACAGATACGCAGTATTTT
V gene: TRBV29-1
J gene: TRBJ2-3
clone size: many
D gene: -

CDR3 protein: CSVELGGGETQYF
CDR3 DNA: TGCAGCGTTGAGTTGGGGGGAGGAGAGACCCAGTACTTC
V gene: TRBV29-1
J gene: TRBJ2-5
clone size: many
D gene: -

CDR3 protein: CSALWTGGPFYEQYF
CDR3 DNA: TGCAGTGCTCTCTGGACAGGGGGGCCCTTCTACGAGCAGTACTTC
V gene: TRBV20-1
J gene: TRBJ2-7
clone size: -
D gene: TRBD1

CDR3 protein: CASSLGSTLSYNEQFF
CDR3 DNA: TGTGCCAGCAGCTTGGGATCGACTCTTTCCTACAATGAGCAGTTCTTC
V gene: TRBV7-3
J gene: TRBJ2-1
clone size: -
D gene: -

CDR3 protein: CSVGGQGQGKQFF
CDR3 DNA: TGCAGCGTTGGTGGGCAGGGACAGGGGAAGCAGTTCTTC
V gene: TRBV29-1
J gene: TRBJ2-1
clone size: many
D gene: TRBD1

CDR3 protein: CATPTRDREALYGYTF
CDR3 DNA: TGTGCCACCCCGACCCGGGATCGAGAGGCATTATATGGCTACACCTTC
V gene: TRBV7-9
J gene: TRBJ1-2
clone size: -
D gene: -

CDR3 protein: CASSPPAQGDYEQYF
CDR3 DNA: TGTGCCAGCAGCCCCCCGGCACAAGGAGACTACGAGCAGTACTTC
V gene: TRBV7-9
J gene: TRBJ2-7
clone size: many
D gene: -

CDR3 protein: CSAPVRGNYEQYF
CDR3 DNA: TGCAGTGCGCCTGTGAGGGGAAACTACGAGCAGTACTTC
V gene: TRBV20-1
J gene: TRBJ2-7
clone size: -
D gene: -

CDR3 protein: CSAPLTSGGMTNIQYF
CDR3 DNA: TGCAGTGCGCCTCTGACTAGCGGGGGAATGACTAACATTCAGTACTTC
V gene: TRBV20-1
J gene: TRBJ2-4
clone size: -
D gene: TRBD2

CDR3 protein: CASSFPLSNEQFF
CDR3 DNA: TGTGCCAGCAGCTTCCCCCTAAGCAATGAGCAGTTCTTC
V gene: TRBV7-9
J gene: TRBJ2-1
clone size: -
D gene: -

CDR3 protein: CASRPGQGSNEQYF
CDR3 DNA: TGTGCCAGCAGACCGGGACAGGGAAGTAACGAGCAGTACTTC
V gene: TRBV7-9
J gene: TRBJ2-7
clone size: -
D gene: TRBD1

CDR3 protein: CASSFDRRNTGELFF
CDR3 DNA: TGTGCCAGCAGCTTCGACAGGAGGAACACCGGGGAGCTGTTTTTT
V gene: TRBV7-2
J gene: TRBJ2-2
clone size: -
D gene: -

CDR3 protein: CSVYTPDTQYF
CDR3 DNA: TGCAGCGTATACACTCCAGATACGCAGTATTTT
V gene: TRBV29-1
J gene: TRBJ2-3
clone size: many
D gene: -

CDR3 protein: CSVRRDPNTEAFF
CDR3 DNA: TGCAGCGTTCGCCGGGATCCGAACACTGAAGCTTTCTTT
V gene: TRBV29-1
J gene: TRBJ1-1
clone size: -
D gene: -

CDR3 protein: CASSQDNKNIQYF
CDR3 DNA: TGTGCCAGCAGCCAAGATAATAAAAACATTCAGTACTTC
V gene: TRBV14
J gene: TRBJ2-4
clone size: -
D gene: -

CDR3 protein: CSAREMSGEGDTQYF
CDR3 DNA: TGCAGTGCTAGAGAGATGAGCGGGGAGGGAGATACGCAGTATTTT
V gene: TRBV20-1
J gene: TRBJ2-3
clone size: -
D gene: TRBD2

CDR3 protein: CASSPRRVLGREQFF
CDR3 DNA: TGTGCCAGCAGCCCCCGTCGAGTATTGGGTCGTGAGCAGTTCTTC
V gene: TRBV9
J gene: TRBJ2-1
clone size: few
D gene: -

CDR3 protein: CSARDLAGVLVEQYF
CDR3 DNA: TGCAGTGCTAGAGATCTGGCAGGGGTTTTGGTCGAGCAGTACTTC
V gene: TRBV20-1
J gene: TRBJ2-7
clone size: -
D gene: -

CDR3 protein: CASSPAGAGRFREQYF
CDR3 DNA: TGTGCCAGCAGCCCGGCAGGGGCAGGTCGTTTTCGGGAGCAGTACTTC
V gene: TRBV7-3
J gene: TRBJ2-4
clone size: -
D gene: -

CDR3 protein: CSARPRGTYEQYF
CDR3 DNA: TGCAGTGCTAGACCCAGGGGAACGTACGAGCAGTACTTC
V gene: TRBV20-1
J gene: TRBJ2-7
clone size: -
D gene: -

CDR3 protein: CSAGQGFRFF
CDR3 DNA: TGCAGTGCTGGACAGGGTTTTCGGTTCTTC
V gene: TRBV20-1
J gene: TRBJ2-1
clone size: -
D gene: TRBD1

CDR3 protein: CSARALSGSPGQFF
CDR3 DNA: TGCAGTGCTAGAGCACTTAGCGGGAGTCCCGGGCAGTTCTTC
V gene: TRBV20-1
J gene: TRBJ2-1
clone size: -
D gene: TRBD2

CDR3 protein: CASSRGLTTYEQYF
CDR3 DNA: TGTGCCAGCAGCCGAGGACTAACAACCTACGAGCAGTACTTC
V gene: TRBV7-9
J gene: TRBJ2-7
clone size: -
D gene: -

CDR3 protein: CASTTSQSYNEQFF
CDR3 DNA: TGTGCCAGCACGACGAGTCAATCCTACAATGAGCAGTTCTTC
V gene: TRBV3-1
J gene: TRBJ2-1
clone size: -
D gene: -

CDR3 protein: CSTSYTAWGYNEQFF
CDR3 DNA: TGCAGTACTAGTTACACCGCCTGGGGCTACAATGAGCAGTTCTTC
V gene: TRBV20-1
J gene: TRBJ2-1
clone size: -
D gene: -